The rows below give T cell receptor beta chains drawn from one sample of a study of T cells in Graves' hyperthyroidism and ophthalmopathy. TCRdb reprocessed the multiplex PCR reads with MiXCR, giving one entry per CDR3 protein. The sample records roughly 560,000 distinct CDR3 sequences, roughly 14% being singletons. Sequencing input: blood. The receptor set was obtained from a woman aged 35 to 49 with Graves' ophthalmopathy. The CDR3 runs from the conserved cysteine through the conserved F or W. D genes are given only for firm matches. Clone sizes are given selectively: once, few, many, or a class where the clone is expanded.

v_gene	abundance	d_gene	j_gene	CDR3nt	CDR3aa
TRBV4-3	many	-	TRBJ2-7	TGCGCCAGCAGCCAAGATATGGCAGATCACGAGCAGTACTTC	CASSQDMADHEQYF
TRBV6-2/TRBV6-3	many	-	TRBJ2-5	TGTGCCAGCAGTTACGGGTCTGCTCCCAGCCAGGAGACCCAGTACTTC	CASSYGSAPSQETQYF
TRBV7-8	few	-	TRBJ1-2	TGTGCCAGCAGCTTAGCGCTTTCACAACCCTATGGCTACACCTTC	CASSLALSQPYGYTF
TRBV24-1	-	TRBD2	TRBJ2-2	TGTGCCACCCGGGGGACTAGCGGTAACACGAACACCGGGGAGCTGTTTTTT	CATRGTSGNTNTGELFF
TRBV5-1	-	-	TRBJ1-1	TGCGCCAGCAGCCGATGGGAGCGGAACACTGAAGCTTTCTTT	CASSRWERNTEAFF
TRBV27	many	TRBD1	TRBJ1-2	TGTGCCAGCAGCGAACAGGGGGGGGCTAACTATGGCTACACCTTC	CASSEQGGANYGYTF
TRBV12-3/TRBV12-4	many	TRBD2	TRBJ2-7	TGTGCCAGCAGTTTAGCTGGGGGGACTAGCGCAAACGAGCAGTACTTC	CASSLAGGTSANEQYF
TRBV7-9	-	TRBD1	TRBJ2-7	TGTGCCAGCAGCCGGGGACAGGGACAGCAGTACTTC	CASSRGQGQQYF
TRBV12-3/TRBV12-4	many	-	TRBJ1-5	TGTGCCAGCAGTTTAGCCGGCCGAAATCAGCCCCAGCATTTT	CASSLAGRNQPQHF
TRBV6-2/TRBV6-3	-	-	TRBJ1-2	TGTGCCAGCAGTTCCCCCAGCCTCCGGGGCAACTATGGCTACACCTTC	CASSSPSLRGNYGYTF
TRBV12-3/TRBV12-4	many	-	TRBJ1-3	TGTGCCAGCCGAACGTCCGGGAACACCATATATTTT	CASRTSGNTIYF
TRBV20-1	many	TRBD1	TRBJ2-7	TGCAGTGCTACGGGACAGGGGGGAGGTTGGGGCTCCTACGAGCAGTACTTC	CSATGQGGGWGSYEQYF
TRBV12-3/TRBV12-4	many	-	TRBJ2-7	TGTGCCAGCAGTTTTGGGGCTACCTACGAGCAGTACTTC	CASSFGATYEQYF
TRBV24-1	many	-	TRBJ2-5	TGTGCCACCAGTGCCCGAGGGGGGCCGGAGACCCAGTACTTC	CATSARGGPETQYF
TRBV11-2	few	TRBD2	TRBJ2-7	TGTGCCAGCAGCCAGGACGGGGGGGGCCTCCCCTACGAGCAGTACTTC	CASSQDGGGLPYEQYF
TRBV6-2/TRBV6-3	many	-	TRBJ2-5	TGTGCCAGTAGTCAACTTGCGGACCAAGAGACCCAGTACTTC	CASSQLADQETQYF
TRBV28	many	-	TRBJ1-2	TGTGCCAGCGGTCAGGACGCCAACCCGTTCTATGGCTACACCTTC	CASGQDANPFYGYTF
TRBV6-5	-	-	TRBJ2-5	TGTGCCAGCAGTTACGGAGGGGGGCGCCGAACTGAGACCCAGTACTTC	CASSYGGGRRTETQYF
TRBV4-2	-	-	TRBJ2-6	TGTGCCAGCAGCCAAGATGGAGGGCCTGGGGCCAACGTCCTGACTTTC	CASSQDGGPGANVLTF
TRBV20-1	many	-	TRBJ1-2	TGCAGTGCTAGAGAGTTAGTGGATGGCTACACCTTC	CSARELVDGYTF
TRBV28	-	TRBD1	TRBJ2-6	TGTGCCACCGAACAGGGGGGCAACTCTGGGGCCAACGTCCTGACTTTC	CATEQGGNSGANVLTF
TRBV28	many	-	TRBJ1-6	TGTGCCAGCAGTTTCGTCAGGGGCCGCTCCTATAATTCACCCCTCCACTTT	CASSFVRGRSYNSPLHF
TRBV29-1	many	TRBD1	TRBJ1-1	TGCAGCGTTGACGGGCAGGGGGTGGCTTTCTTT	CSVDGQGVAFF
TRBV20-1	many	-	TRBJ2-7	TGCAGTGCCACTCCCCGGGACCTCGGAGGGACCTACGAGCAGTACTTC	CSATPRDLGGTYEQYF
TRBV7-9	many	-	TRBJ1-5	TGTGCCAGCAGCCCGACCAATAGCAATCAGCCCCAGCATTTT	CASSPTNSNQPQHF
TRBV29-1	many	TRBD1	TRBJ1-1	TGCAGCGTTGATCTTGGGACAGGTCGCCACATGAACACTGAAGCTTTCTTT	CSVDLGTGRHMNTEAFF
TRBV27	many	TRBD1	TRBJ2-7	TGTCCTCTGAAGGACAGGGGTTGTTCCTACGAGCAGTACTTC	CPLKDRGCSYEQYF
TRBV7-2	many	-	TRBJ1-5	TGTGCCAGCAGCCCTAGAGGACAACAGCCCCAGCATTTT	CASSPRGQQPQHF
TRBV4-2	-	TRBD2	TRBJ2-7	TGTGCCAGCAGCCCAGTTTCTAGCGGGAGCACCTACGAGCAGTACTTC	CASSPVSSGSTYEQYF
TRBV10-3	few	-	TRBJ1-5	TGTGCCATCAGGGGAGATTCTAGCAATCAGCCCCAGCATTTT	CAIRGDSSNQPQHF
TRBV10-3	-	-	TRBJ1-2	TGTGCCACCCGACGGCCGGGGGGGAACTATGGCTACACCTTC	CATRRPGGNYGYTF
TRBV12-3/TRBV12-4	many	TRBD1	TRBJ1-5	TGTGCCAGCAGTTTAGGGACAGGGGGATTGGGCAATCAGCCCCAGCATTTT	CASSLGTGGLGNQPQHF
TRBV11-2	-	TRBD2	TRBJ2-5	TGTGCCAGCCGGCCCCCACTAGCGGGAGGGGTCGGCCAGTACTTC	CASRPPLAGGVGQYF
TRBV6-1	many	TRBD2	TRBJ2-7	TGTGCCAGCAGTGAATGGACTAGCGGGCCGACCTACGAGCAGTACTTC	CASSEWTSGPTYEQYF